This TCR beta chain is from a study of blood T cells in healthy people across ages. Using a J-beta primer mix together with a sample-barcoded 5' primer, a second PCR was run for about 6 to 11 cycles. TCRdb processed the 5' RACE reads anew with MiXCR; each CDR3 protein has one entry. The data hold fewer than 2,000,000 distinct CDR3 sequences, with about 35% observed a single time. The CDR3 covers 13 residues. Trimming shortened V by 5 bases and J by 8 bases, and 13 bases separated the two germline ends. Germline-derived CDR1 and CDR2 are SSHAT and FNYEAQ (reference sequence). Isolated PBMCs totaled at least 6 million in each sample.

Material: blood. V and J are TRBV7-7 and TRBJ2-1, with a tentative D call TRBD2 (5 bases). This sequence was found in a woman aged 25 to 39 in good health. The CDR3 nucleotides read TGTGCCAGCAGCCCAGCGGTCGGGCATGAGCAGTTCTTC. Protein product: CASSPAVGHEQFF.